This is a list of T cell receptor beta chains from one sample in a study of cytomegalovirus exposure and HLA in healthy donors. Some clones are missing from TCRdb's copy, which holds only in-frame ones; the method was immunoSEQ multiplex PCR. The sample consists of around 120,000 clones, more than 70% of them appearing once. Sequencing was carried out using PBMCs. The receptor set was obtained from a woman aged 45-65 years in good health and CMV-seropositive. Both conserved end residues are part of each CDR3. D genes are given only for firm matches. Size is omitted from some rows. Given values are once, few, many or a class for expanded clones.

V gene,J gene,clone size,D gene,CDR3 DNA,CDR3 protein
TRBV2,TRBJ1-1,-,TRBD1,TGTGCCAGCAGTGCCCGGACAGGGCCCCGGAAAAACACTGAAGCTTTCTTT,CASSARTGPRKNTEAFF
TRBV20-1,TRBJ2-3,-,-,TGCAGTGCTAGCAGAACAGATACGCAGTATTTT,CSASRTDTQYF
TRBV29-1,TRBJ1-1,-,TRBD1,TGCAGCGTTGAAGGACAGGGCCCCTACACTGAAGCTTTCTTT,CSVEGQGPYTEAFF
TRBV25-1,TRBJ1-5,-,TRBD1,TGTGCCAGCGGACAGGTTGGGGATCAGCCCCAGCATTTT,CASGQVGDQPQHF
TRBV7-2,TRBJ1-2,-,-,TGTGCCAGCAGCTCCGACATTGGCTATGGCTACACCTTC,CASSSDIGYGYTF
TRBV5-6,TRBJ2-7,-,TRBD2,TGTGCCAGCAGCTTGGCAGGACGGCAGCGGGAGAGCTCCTACGAGCAGTACTTC,CASSLAGRQRESSYEQYF
TRBV2,TRBJ2-1,-,-,TGTGCCAGCAGCGGCGGGAAGGGGTGGTATGAGCAGTTCTTC,CASSGGKGWYEQFF
TRBV7-9,TRBJ2-1,-,TRBD2,TGTGCCAGCAGCTTAGCGGTAGCGGGAGCTTACAATGAGCAGTTCTTC,CASSLAVAGAYNEQFF
TRBV18,TRBJ2-3,-,-,TGTGCCAGCTCACCGGTAGTACTACAGGGACCAGATACGCAGTATTTT,CASSPVVLQGPDTQYF
TRBV2,TRBJ1-4,-,-,TGTGCCAGCTGGAGGGAGACTAATGAAAAACTGTTTTTT,CASWRETNEKLFF
TRBV7-2,TRBJ2-7,-,-,TGTGCCAGCAGCTTAGGTAGCCCCCCGGGACTCCTCTCGTGGGAGCAGTACTTC,CASSLGSPPGLLSWEQYF
TRBV7-2,TRBJ2-3,once,-,TGTGCCAGCAGCTCCGAGGGGAGGACGCAGTATTTT,CASSSEGRTQYF
TRBV30,TRBJ2-2,-,-,TGTGCCTGGGTAGATGCCGGGGAGCTGTTTTTT,CAWVDAGELFF
TRBV7-2,TRBJ1-3,-,-,TGTGCCAGCAGCTCCTACCCCCTCTCTGGAAACACCATATATTTT,CASSSYPLSGNTIYF
TRBV9,TRBJ2-3,-,-,TGTGCCAGCAGCGTAGTCGGTAGCGGACTAAGCACAGATACGCAGTATTTT,CASSVVGSGLSTDTQYF
TRBV2,TRBJ2-3,-,TRBD1,TGTGCCAGCAGTACTAGGACAGGGGGCACAGATACGCAGTATTTT,CASSTRTGGTDTQYF
TRBV5-4,TRBJ2-7,-,-,TGTGCCAGCAGCTTGGAACTAGAGGTTTACGAGCAGTACTTC,CASSLELEVYEQYF
TRBV29-1,TRBJ2-6,-,-,TGCAGCGCTGGGGCAGGGGCCTCTGGGGCCAACGTCCTGACTTTC,CSAGAGASGANVLTF
TRBV6-4,TRBJ2-7,-,-,TGTGCCAGCAGCGAGATACAGGGCTACGAGCAGTACTTC,CASSEIQGYEQYF
TRBV7-8,TRBJ1-1,-,-,TGTGCCAGCAGCTTATCAGGGATCGAGAATGAAGCTTTCTTT,CASSLSGIENEAFF
TRBV2,TRBJ2-1,-,-,TGTGCCAGCAGTGAATGGGGCTCCAATGAGCAGTTCTTC,CASSEWGSNEQFF
TRBV10-3,TRBJ2-3,-,-,TGTGCCACCGGTGCTAGCACAGATACGCAGTATTTT,CATGASTDTQYF
TRBV4-3,TRBJ2-1,-,-,TGCGCCAGCAGCCAAGAACCTAACTCCTACAATGAGCAGTTCTTC,CASSQEPNSYNEQFF
TRBV5-6,TRBJ2-2,-,-,TGTGCCAGCAGCTTGGCCGCAGGGTTCGGGGAGCTGTTTTTT,CASSLAAGFGELFF
TRBV30,TRBJ2-2,-,TRBD2,TGTGCCTGGAGTACCGGGACTAGCGGGGTCGCCGGGGAGCTGTTTTTT,CAWSTGTSGVAGELFF
TRBV6-1,TRBJ2-7,-,TRBD2,TGTGCCAGCAGTGAGGGACTAGCGCGGAGCTCCTACGAGCAGTACTTC,CASSEGLARSSYEQYF
TRBV7-7,TRBJ2-1,-,TRBD2,TGTGCTAGCAGTGTGGGGACTAGCGGTTACAATGAGCAGTTCTTC,CASSVGTSGYNEQFF
TRBV2,TRBJ1-5,-,-,TGTGCCAGCAGTGAGGGAGCAGCTAATCAGCCCCAGCATTTT,CASSEGAANQPQHF
TRBV6-1,TRBJ1-4,-,-,TGTGCCAGCAATTATGGGCCCGAAAAACTGTTTTTT,CASNYGPEKLFF
TRBV6-6,TRBJ2-7,-,TRBD1,TGTGCCAGCAACGAAAGGACAGGATATTACGAGCAGTACTTC,CASNERTGYYEQYF
TRBV11-3,TRBJ1-1,-,TRBD1,TGTGCCAGCAGCGCGGGACAGGGTATAAACACTGAAGCTTTCTTT,CASSAGQGINTEAFF
TRBV19,TRBJ1-2,-,TRBD1,TGTGCCAGTAGCCTCCCGCGACAGACAGGGTGGGATGGCTACACCTTC,CASSLPRQTGWDGYTF
TRBV29-1,TRBJ1-3,-,-,TGCAGCGTTGTAAAAACCGGGACTAGAAACTCTGGAAACACCATATATTTT,CSVVKTGTRNSGNTIYF
TRBV15,TRBJ2-7,-,TRBD2,TGTGCCACCAGCAGGGAACTAGCGTTGAACTCCTACGAGCAGTACTTC,CATSRELALNSYEQYF
TRBV28,TRBJ2-7,-,TRBD2,TGTGCCAGCACAATCGGGAGGGACAAGCAGTACTTC,CASTIGRDKQYF
TRBV6-5,TRBJ2-3,medium-sized,TRBD2,TGTGCCAGCAGTTACTCGAGTGGTAGCGGGGGGGATACGCAGTATTTT,CASSYSSGSGGDTQYF
TRBV6-6,TRBJ2-7,-,TRBD2,TGTGCCAGCAGTTCGTTAGCGGGGGTGGGGGAGCAGTACTTC,CASSSLAGVGEQYF
TRBV25-1,TRBJ2-5,-,-,TGTGCCAGCAGTGATGGAGGGCTTATCGGGGAGACCCAGTACTTC,CASSDGGLIGETQYF
TRBV9,TRBJ2-3,-,TRBD2,TGTGCCAGCACCCTCTCTAGCGGGGGGGCTTCAGATACGCAGTATTTT,CASTLSSGGASDTQYF
TRBV6-5,TRBJ1-2,-,-,TGTGCCAGCAGTTACTCGGCCGTGGGAGGGTTAAGGGGCTACACCTTC,CASSYSAVGGLRGYTF
TRBV7-3,TRBJ1-1,-,-,TGTGCCAGCAGCGCCGACTGGAACACTGAAGCTTTCTTT,CASSADWNTEAFF
TRBV19,TRBJ1-3,few,-,TGTGCCAGTAGTATCTCGGGACATCTCTCTGGAAACACCATATATTTT,CASSISGHLSGNTIYF